Reported below is one T cell receptor (beta chain). The sample belongs to a study of shared clonotypes between healthy human individuals. Germline loops: CDR1 SEHNR, CDR2 FQNEAQ (reference sequence). There are 12 residues in the CDR3. V was pared by 2 bases and J by 8 bases, with 9 bases between. CD8 cells classed as naive were CD45RO-negative and positively selected for CCR7, excluding terminally differentiated effector memory CD45RA+ cells. Participating donors were healthy, HIV-negative adults free of recent acute infections or vaccinations. The table came from immunoSEQ multiplex PCR; TCRdb's copy has only in-frame clones and leaves some out. The sample yields millions of clones, about 95% seen once.

The chain joins TRBV7-9 to TRBJ1-1; D is undetermined. The sample taken for sequencing was naive CD8+ T cells sorted from blood. This clonotype was obtained from a man between 18 and 29 years old in good health. The CDR3 here is CASSLLTLEAFF. The CDR3, as DNA: TGTGCCAGCAGCTTATTAACCCTAGAAGCTTTCTTT.